These 28 T cell receptor beta chains originate from one sample sequenced in a study of OX40 agonist ivuxolimab in advanced cancers. The receptor library was made with the immunoSEQ multiplex PCR assay. TCRdb took this table from immuneACCESS and kept in-frame rearrangements with V and J called. Such tables lack part of the clones; where checked against another copy, unresolved V genes explain under half of the gap, and the rest is unexplained. For this sample the table gives approximately 94,000 clones, of which approximately 89% were detected only once. The ten most abundant clones make up around 0.58% of the sample. Material: CD4+ or CD8+ T cells sorted from blood, obtained in a trial of the OX40 agonist ivuxolimab. The receptors shown here come from an adult with an advanced solid tumor such as melanoma, head and neck, liver or kidney cancer.

The chain's CDR3 is CASSGGTSGTYNEQFF. The CDR3 coding sequence is TGTGCCAGCTCAGGGGGGACTAGCGGGACGTACAATGAGCAGTTCTTC. This sequence joins TRBV18 and TRBJ2-1, with 13 bases aligning to TRBD2. V dropped 5 bases and J dropped 4; count of bases not matched to a gene: 5. There are 16 residues in the CDR3. Germline V gene lookup returns CDR1 KGHSH and CDR2 LQKENI. Variable domain in full (rest from reference TRBV18 and TRBJ2-1): NAGVMQNPRHLVRRRGQEARLRCSPMKGHSHVYWYRQLPEEGLKFMVYLQKENIIDESGMPKERFSAEFPKEGPSILRIQQVVRGDSAAYFCASSGGTSGTYNEQFFGPGTRLTVL.

This chain connects TRBV28 to TRBJ2-2, with D perhaps matching TRBD2 (6 bases). The CDR3 is 12 amino acids. The germline gives CDR1 MDHEN, CDR2 SYDVKM. The V gene lost 7 bases and the J gene lost 6 bases, with 9 bases spanning the gap. As DNA, the CDR3 is TGTGCCAGCACCCGGGGGTCCGGGGAGCTGTTTTTT. Its protein product is CASTRGSGELFF.

The CDR3 loop is CASSPTTGIQETQYF. CDR3 nucleotides: TGCGCCAGCAGCCCGACCACAGGGATCCAAGAGACCCAGTACTTC. The J gene is TRBJ2-5, the V gene TRBV5-1, with D perhaps matching TRBD1 (6 bases). The CDR3 extends over 15 amino acids. Trimming took off 4 bases at V and 1 base at J, with 14 bases between the two ends. Germline lookup yields CDR1 SGHRS and CDR2 YFSETQ.

The chain combines TRBV7-2 with TRBJ1-1, with no clear D. V dropped 5 bases and J dropped 4 bases, with 11 bases sitting between them. The CDR3 extends over 13 amino acids. Per the germline V gene, CDR1 is SGHTA and CDR2 is FQGNSA. In DNA, the CDR3 is TGTGCCAGCAGCCTCGAGATGGGCACTGAAGCTTTCTTT. Its translation is CASSLEMGTEAFF.

This clone was detected once. The V gene is TRBV5-1, the J gene TRBJ1-4; D is undetermined. The germline V gene has CDR1 SGHRS and CDR2 YFSETQ. The V and J ends lost 3 bases and 8 bases respectively, with 11 bases between them. The CDR3 sequence is 13 residues long. The CDR3 DNA is TGCGCCAGCAGCTCCCCAGACTCGGAAAAACTGTTTTTT. Translated: CASSSPDSEKLFF.

The chain links TRBV6-5 to TRBJ2-7; D could derive from TRBD1 or TRBD2 (5 bases each). The CDR3 is made up of 14 amino acids. V lost 8 bases, J lost 5 bases, and 19 bases lay in between. Germline V lookup: CDR1 MNHEY, CDR2 SVGAGI. CDR3 loop: CASRPGRGRDEQYF. CDR3 coding DNA: TGTGCCAGCCGTCCCGGACGGGGACGTGACGAGCAGTACTTC.

The gene calls are TRBV4-2 and TRBJ2-7; 8 bases agree with TRBD2. Per the germline V gene, CDR1 is LGHNA and CDR2 is YNFKEQ. V gave up 0 bases and J gave up 4 bases; unmatched junction bases: 2. The CDR3 extends over 14 amino acids. The CDR3 bases are TGTGCCAGCAGCCAAGATAGCGGGGCTTACGAGCAGTACTTC. This encodes CASSQDSGAYEQYF.

This clone was seen only once. The rearrangement joins TRBV21-1 to TRBJ2-1; the D call in the table, TRBD1, was not verified against the DNA. TRBV21-1 counts as a pseudogene. There are 17 residues in the CDR3. The CDR3 nucleotides read TGTGCCAGCCCAATGAGCCGTCCAGGGTGTACCTACAATGAGCAGTTCTTC. Translating it yields CASPMSRPGCTYNEQFF.

V and J are TRBV28 and TRBJ1-5, with D uncertain. Trimming left V 5 bases short and J 12 bases short, with 17 bases between. The CDR3 runs 13 residues. Germline V gives CDR1 MDHEN, CDR2 SYDVKM. As DNA, the CDR3 is TGTGCCAGCAGTCAAGCGACCAGACCGGTCCAGCATTTT. Protein product: CASSQATRPVQHF.

The V call is TRBV7-9, the J call TRBJ2-7, with 10 bases fitting TRBD1. V lost 5 bases, J lost 3 bases, and 4 bases stayed unmatched. CDR3 length equals 14 residues. In germline, CDR1 is SEHNR, CDR2 FQNEAQ (reference sequence). The CDR3 nucleotides are TGTGCCAGCAGCCCCCGGACAGGGGGCTACGAGCAGTACTTC. This translates into CASSPRTGGYEQYF.

This clone has a single count. The CDR3 DNA is TGCAGCGTTGGTGAGGGGGATTCACCCCTCCACTTT. This sequence encodes CSVGEGDSPLHF. The chain combines TRBV29-1 with TRBJ1-6, with a weak D call TRBD1 (6 bases). V was cut by 4 bases and J by 8 bases, with 9 bases left in between. Germline V gene data show CDR1 as SQVTM and CDR2 as ANQGSEA. This CDR3 is 12 amino acids long.

V gene TRBV18 combines with J gene TRBJ2-1; TRBD1 aligns across 10 bases. V lost 4 bases and J lost 9; bases outside the gene matches: 9. Germline V gene sequence: CDR1 KGHSH, CDR2 LQKENI. This CDR3 has 15 amino acids. CDR3 loop: CASSLRTGGLFEQFF. CDR3 nucleotides: TGTGCCAGCTCACTCCGGACAGGGGGACTGTTTGAGCAGTTCTTC.

This clone has only one observation. In DNA, the CDR3 is TGTGCCAGCAGCCCGCCCCCTCGGACAGTTAACTATGGCTACACCTTC. It specifies CASSPPPRTVNYGYTF. The genes are TRBV7-2 and TRBJ1-2; maybe TRBD1 (6 bases). The V end was cut by 5 bases, the J end by 1 base, with 17 bases between. The CDR3 runs 16 residues. CDR1 is SGHTA and CDR2 is FQGNSA in the germline V gene.

The chain recombines TRBV7-2 with TRBJ2-7, with 8 bases identical to TRBD2. The CDR3 length is 18 residues. The J segment lost 4 bases and the V segment lost 2 bases, leaving 16 bases of the junction unmatched. In germline, CDR1 is SGHTA, CDR2 FQGNSA. CDR3 nucleotide sequence: TGTGCCAGCAGCTTAAAGGGGCTAGCGGGCGAACCCCGGTACGAGCAGTACTTC. Its translation is CASSLKGLAGEPRYEQYF. The whole variable domain, filled in from reference TRBV7-2 and TRBJ2-7, reads GAGVSQSPSNKVTEKGKDVELRCDPISGHTALYWYRQSLGQGLEFLIYFQGNSAPDKSGLPSDRFSAERTGGSVSTLTIQRTQQEDSAVYLCASSLKGLAGEPRYEQYFGPGTRLTVT.

This clone was detected only once. V and J are TRBV6-1 and TRBJ1-3; D not certain. V was cut by 3 bases and J by 1 base, with 7 bases left in between. Germline values: CDR1 MNHNS, CDR2 SASEGT. This CDR3 spans 14 amino acids. CDR3 sequence: CASSDVDSGNTIYF. CDR3 DNA sequence: TGTGCCAGCAGTGATGTCGATTCTGGAAACACCATATATTTT.

The V gene is TRBV7-9, the J gene TRBJ1-4, with a weak D call TRBD1 (5 bases). Trimming left V 4 bases short and J 3 bases short, with 15 bases between. The CDR3 totals 16 residues. Germline values: CDR1 SEHNR, CDR2 FQNEAQ (reference sequence). In DNA form, the CDR3 reads TGTGCCAGCAGCTCGACCCGGGGGATTCCTAATGAAAAACTGTTTTTT. This translates into CASSSTRGIPNEKLFF.

This clone is a singleton in its sample. Other DNA sequences within the sample encode an identical CDR3. The V and J genes are TRBV5-1 and TRBJ2-7; D is possibly TRBD1 (5 bases). The ends were cut back, 0 bases at V and 5 bases at J, with 6 bases in the middle. The CDR3 spans 12 residues. The germline V gene has CDR1 SGHRS and CDR2 YFSETQ. The CDR3 DNA follows: TGCGCCAGCAGCTTGGGCAGGGACGAGCAGTACTTC. Translated, it gives CASSLGRDEQYF.

The V and J genes are TRBV10-1 and TRBJ2-5, with TRBD2 identical over 9 bases. Germline V CDR1 and CDR2: WNHNN, SYGVQD (reference sequence). With 8 bases clipped from V and 2 bases from J, the junction kept 3 bases outside the gene matches. This CDR3 comprises 13 residues. CDR3 residues: CASQLAGQETQYF. CDR3 DNA sequence: TGCGCCAGCCAACTAGCGGGTCAAGAGACCCAGTACTTC.

The rearrangement links TRBV28 to TRBJ2-1; 12 bases map to TRBD2. The CDR3 extends over 15 amino acids. The V gene's germline CDR1 is MDHEN and CDR2 SYDVKM. After removal of 6 bases from V and 6 bases from J, the junction contained 6 bases not matched to a gene. For the CDR3, the DNA is TGTGCCAGCAGAAAAGGGACTAGCGGGCGCAATGAGCAGTTCTTC. It codes for CASRKGTSGRNEQFF.

The chain links TRBV5-4 to TRBJ1-2; no reliable D call. Trimming shortened V by 4 bases and J by 3 bases, and 19 bases separated the two germline ends. Per germline, CDR1 SGHNT and CDR2 YYREEE (reference sequence). This CDR3 is 16 amino acids long. The CDR3 loop reads CASSPTPSNRDYGYTF. The CDR3 DNA is TGTGCCAGCAGCCCGACCCCGTCCAACAGAGACTATGGCTACACCTTC.

J is TRBJ2-7 and V is TRBV5-4, with D maybe TRBD2 (6 bases). Trimming took 5 bases from V and 1 from J, leaving 13 bases between them. CDR1 is SGHNT and CDR2 is YYREEE in the germline V gene (reference sequence). CDR3 size: 14 residues. The CDR3 sequence: CASSSGTSSYEQYF. CDR3 coding DNA: TGTGCCAGCAGTTCCGGGACTTCTTCCTACGAGCAGTACTTC. Full variable domain (rest looked up from reference TRBV5-4 and TRBJ2-7): ETGVTQSPTHLIKTRGQQVTLRCSSQSGHNTVSWYQQALGQGPQFIFQYYREEENGRGNFPPRFSGLQFPNYSSELNVNALELDDSALYLCASSSGTSSYEQYFGPGTRLTVT.

The V and J genes are TRBV28 and TRBJ2-5, with TRBD2 identical over 10 bases. Germline values: CDR1 MDHEN, CDR2 SYDVKM. The CDR3 has 16 residues. V lost 6 bases and J lost 5; bases outside the gene matches: 12. CDR3 nucleotide sequence: TGTGCCAGCAGGTCTAGCGGGAGTAAGGGGATGGAGACCCAGTACTTC. Amino acid sequence: CASRSSGSKGMETQYF. Combining the CDR3 with reference TRBV28 and TRBJ2-5 gives the whole variable domain DVKVTQSSRYLVKRTGEKVFLECVQDMDHENMFWYRQDPGLGLRLIYFSYDVKMKEKGDIPEGYSVSREKKERFSLILESASTNQTSMYLCASRSSGSKGMETQYFGPGTRLLVL.

The chain couples TRBV21-1 to TRBJ1-1. TRBV21-1 is termed a pseudogene. The CDR3 loop spans 13 amino acids. Written as DNA, the CDR3 is TGTGCCAGCAGCAACAGCTTGAACACTGAAGCTTTCTTT. Its protein product is CASSNSLNTEAFF.

Here the CDR3 reads CASSPDTIGSGNTIYF. DNA of the CDR3: TGTGCCAGCAGCCCAGACACTATAGGCTCTGGAAACACCATATATTTT. The rearrangement joins TRBV7-8 to TRBJ1-3; D is undetermined. Germline V gene sequence: CDR1 SGHVS, CDR2 FQNEAQ. The V and J ends lost 5 bases and 0 bases respectively, with 14 bases between them. This CDR3 contains 16 residues.

This chain joins TRBV4-3 and TRBJ2-1; D is uncertain. The CDR3 contains 16 residues. In germline, CDR1 is LGHNA, CDR2 YSLEER. With 4 bases removed from V and 1 base from J, the gap between germline ends came to 14 bases. CDR3 amino acids: CASSPIIGASYNEQFF. The DNA for the CDR3 is TGCGCCAGCAGCCCCATTATAGGCGCTTCCTACAATGAGCAGTTCTTC.

V is TRBV7-2 and J is TRBJ2-3; tentative D call: TRBD1 (7 bases). The CDR3 contains 15 residues. V was trimmed by 5 bases and J by 3 bases, leaving 15 bases between them. Per germline, CDR1 SGHTA and CDR2 FQGNSA. This chain's CDR3 is CASSPRGQPTDTQYF. Here the CDR3 DNA reads TGTGCCAGCAGCCCGCGGGGACAGCCAACAGATACGCAGTATTTT.

This chain joins TRBV25-1 and TRBJ2-7; 8 nucleotides line up with TRBD1. Germline CDR1 MGHDK, CDR2 SYGVNS. V lost 9 bases, J lost 4 bases, and 8 bases stayed unmatched. There are 13 residues in the CDR3. CDR3 in amino acids: CASSTGASYEQYF. CDR3 sequence (DNA): TGTGCCAGTTCGACAGGGGCATCGTACGAGCAGTACTTC.

J is TRBJ1-2 and V is TRBV6-5; 7 bases line up with TRBD1. The V and J ends lost 2 bases and 0 bases, in that order; junction bases with no gene match: 3. Germline V gene data show CDR1 as MNHEY and CDR2 as SVGAGI. The CDR3 contains 15 residues. CDR3 coding DNA: TGTGCCAGCAGTTACCGGGACAGCGCTAACTATGGCTACACCTTC. This translates into CASSYRDSANYGYTF.